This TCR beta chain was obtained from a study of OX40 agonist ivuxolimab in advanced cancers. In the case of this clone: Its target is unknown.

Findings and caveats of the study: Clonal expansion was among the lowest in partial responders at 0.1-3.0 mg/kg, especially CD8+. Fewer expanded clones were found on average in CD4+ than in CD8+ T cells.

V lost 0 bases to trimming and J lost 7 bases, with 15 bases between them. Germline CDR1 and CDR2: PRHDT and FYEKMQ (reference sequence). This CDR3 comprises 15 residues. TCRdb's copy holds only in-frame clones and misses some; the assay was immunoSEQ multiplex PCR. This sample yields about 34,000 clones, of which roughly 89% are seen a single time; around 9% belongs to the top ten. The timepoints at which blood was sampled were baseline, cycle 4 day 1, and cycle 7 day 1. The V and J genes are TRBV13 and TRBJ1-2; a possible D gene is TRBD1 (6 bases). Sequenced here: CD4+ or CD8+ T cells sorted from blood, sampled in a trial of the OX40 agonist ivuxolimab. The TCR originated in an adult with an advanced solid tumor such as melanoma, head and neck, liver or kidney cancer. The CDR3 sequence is CASSLGGGQEAGYTF. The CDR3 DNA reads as TGTGCCAGCAGCTTAGGCGGGGGGCAGGAGGCTGGCTACACCTTC. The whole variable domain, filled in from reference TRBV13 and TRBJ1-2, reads AAGVIQSPRHLIKEKRETATLKCYPIPRHDTVYWYQQGPGQDPQFLISFYEKMQSDKGSIPDRFSAQQFSDYHSELNMSSLELGDSALYFCASSLGGGQEAGYTFGSGTRLTVV.